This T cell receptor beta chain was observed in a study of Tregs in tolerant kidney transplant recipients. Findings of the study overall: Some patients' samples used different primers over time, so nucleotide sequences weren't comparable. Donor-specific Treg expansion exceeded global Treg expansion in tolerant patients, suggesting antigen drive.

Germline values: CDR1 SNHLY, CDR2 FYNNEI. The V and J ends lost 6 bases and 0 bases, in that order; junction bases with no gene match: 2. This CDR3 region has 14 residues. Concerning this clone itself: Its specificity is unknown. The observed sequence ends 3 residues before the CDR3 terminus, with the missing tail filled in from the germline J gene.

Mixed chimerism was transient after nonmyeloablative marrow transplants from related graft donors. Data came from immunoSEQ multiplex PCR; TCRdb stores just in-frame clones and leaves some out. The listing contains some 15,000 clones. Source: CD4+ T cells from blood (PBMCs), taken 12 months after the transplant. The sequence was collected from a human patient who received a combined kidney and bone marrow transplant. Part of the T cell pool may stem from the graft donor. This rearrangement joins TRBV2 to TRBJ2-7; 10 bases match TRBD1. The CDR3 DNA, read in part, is TGTGCCAGCAGGGGGGACAGGGGCTCCTACGAG. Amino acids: CASRGDRGSYE. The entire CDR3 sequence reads CASRGDRGSYEQYF.